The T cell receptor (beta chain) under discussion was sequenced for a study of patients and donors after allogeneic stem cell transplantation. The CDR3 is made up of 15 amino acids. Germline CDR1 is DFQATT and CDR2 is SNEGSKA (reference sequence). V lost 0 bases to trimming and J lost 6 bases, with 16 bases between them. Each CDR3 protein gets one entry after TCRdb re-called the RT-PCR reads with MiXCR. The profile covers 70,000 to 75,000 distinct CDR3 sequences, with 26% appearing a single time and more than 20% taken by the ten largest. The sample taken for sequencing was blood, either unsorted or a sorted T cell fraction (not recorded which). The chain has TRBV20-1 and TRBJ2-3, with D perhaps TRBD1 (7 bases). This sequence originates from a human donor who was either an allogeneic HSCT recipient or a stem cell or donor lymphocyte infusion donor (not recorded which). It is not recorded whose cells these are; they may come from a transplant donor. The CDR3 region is CSARDGRGRMDTQYF. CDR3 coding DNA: TGCAGTGCTAGAGATGGCAGGGGGAGGATGGATACGCAGTATTTT.